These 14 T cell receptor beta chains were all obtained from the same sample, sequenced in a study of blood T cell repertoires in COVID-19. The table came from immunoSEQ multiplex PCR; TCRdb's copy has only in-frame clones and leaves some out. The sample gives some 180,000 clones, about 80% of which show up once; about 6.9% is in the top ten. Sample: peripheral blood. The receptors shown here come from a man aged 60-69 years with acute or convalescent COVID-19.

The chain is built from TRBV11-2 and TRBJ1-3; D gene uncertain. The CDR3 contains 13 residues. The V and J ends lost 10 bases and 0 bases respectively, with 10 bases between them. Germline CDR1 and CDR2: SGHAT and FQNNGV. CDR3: CATSEVSGNTIYF. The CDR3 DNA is TGTGCCACTTCGGAGGTCTCTGGAAACACCATATATTTT.

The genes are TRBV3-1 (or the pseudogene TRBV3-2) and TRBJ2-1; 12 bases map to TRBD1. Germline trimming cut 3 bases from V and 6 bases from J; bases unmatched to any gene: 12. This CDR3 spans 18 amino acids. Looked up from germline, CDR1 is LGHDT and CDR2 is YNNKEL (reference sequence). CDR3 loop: CASSHPSHGTGGSNEQFF. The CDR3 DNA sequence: TGTGCCAGCAGCCACCCTTCACACGGGACAGGGGGCTCCAATGAGCAGTTCTTC.

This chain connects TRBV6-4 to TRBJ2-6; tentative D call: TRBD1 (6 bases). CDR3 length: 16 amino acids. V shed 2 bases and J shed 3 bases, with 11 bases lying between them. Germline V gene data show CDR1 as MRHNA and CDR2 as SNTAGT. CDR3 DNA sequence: TGTGCCAGCAGTGACAATGAGGACAGTGGGGCCAACGTCCTGACTTTC. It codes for CASSDNEDSGANVLTF.

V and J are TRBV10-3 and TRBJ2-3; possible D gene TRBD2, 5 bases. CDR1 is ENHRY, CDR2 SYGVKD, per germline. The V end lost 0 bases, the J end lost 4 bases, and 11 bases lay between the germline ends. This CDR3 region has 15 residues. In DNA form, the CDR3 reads TGTGCCATCAGTGAGTCGACGGGGTTCGCAGATACGCAGTATTTT. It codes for CAISESTGFADTQYF.

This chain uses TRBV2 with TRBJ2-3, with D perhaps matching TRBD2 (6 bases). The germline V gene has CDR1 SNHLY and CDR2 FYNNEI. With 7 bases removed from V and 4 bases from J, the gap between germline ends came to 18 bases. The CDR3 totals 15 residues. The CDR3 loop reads CASTNGDSQADTQYF. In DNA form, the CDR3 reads TGTGCCAGCACCAATGGGGACTCTCAAGCAGATACGCAGTATTTT. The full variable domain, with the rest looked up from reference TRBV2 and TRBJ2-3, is EPEVTQTPSHQVTQMGQEVILRCVPISNHLYFYWYRQILGQKVEFLVSFYNNEISEKSEIFDDQFSVERPDGSNFTLKIRSTKLEDSAMYFCASTNGDSQADTQYFGPGTRLTVL.

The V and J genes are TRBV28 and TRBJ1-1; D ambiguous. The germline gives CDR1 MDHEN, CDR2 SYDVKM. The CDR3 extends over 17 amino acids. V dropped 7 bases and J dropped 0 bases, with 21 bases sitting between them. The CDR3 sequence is CASTPSAPPPLNTEAFF. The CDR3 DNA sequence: TGTGCCAGCACTCCAAGCGCGCCCCCCCCATTGAACACTGAAGCTTTCTTT. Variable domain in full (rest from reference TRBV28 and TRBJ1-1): DVKVTQSSRYLVKRTGEKVFLECVQDMDHENMFWYRQDPGLGLRLIYFSYDVKMKEKGDIPEGYSVSREKKERFSLILESASTNQTSMYLCASTPSAPPPLNTEAFFGQGTRLTVV.

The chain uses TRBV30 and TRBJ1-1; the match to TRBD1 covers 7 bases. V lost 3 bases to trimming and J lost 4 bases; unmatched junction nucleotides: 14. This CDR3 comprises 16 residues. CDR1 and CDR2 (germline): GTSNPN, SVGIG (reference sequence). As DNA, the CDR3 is TGTGCCTGGAGGGGAGAAGATTACAGGGGACTCACTGAAGCTTTCTTT. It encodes CAWRGEDYRGLTEAFF.

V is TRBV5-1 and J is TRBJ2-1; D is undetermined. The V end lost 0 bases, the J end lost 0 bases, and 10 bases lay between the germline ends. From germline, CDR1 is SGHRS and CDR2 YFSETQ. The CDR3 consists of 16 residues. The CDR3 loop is CASSLGAPSSYNEQFF. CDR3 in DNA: TGCGCCAGCAGCTTGGGAGCGCCGAGCTCCTACAATGAGCAGTTCTTC.

CDR3 region: CASSLAGRMDYGYTF. The CDR3 DNA follows: TGTGCCAGCAGCTTGGCAGGCAGAATGGACTATGGCTACACCTTC. The chain couples TRBV5-6 to TRBJ1-2; no definite D call. Between the trimmed V and J ends, which lost 0 bases and 3 bases, there was a span of 12 bases. The germline CDR1 and CDR2 sequences are SGHDT and YYEEEE. The CDR3 loop spans 15 amino acids.

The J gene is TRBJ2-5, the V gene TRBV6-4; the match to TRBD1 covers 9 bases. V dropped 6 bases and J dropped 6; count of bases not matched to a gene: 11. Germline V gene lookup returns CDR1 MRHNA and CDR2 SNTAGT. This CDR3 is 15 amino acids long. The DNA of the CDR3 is TGTGCCAGCAGCGGTTTACAGGGGGCGACGAAGACCCAGTACTTC. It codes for CASSGLQGATKTQYF.

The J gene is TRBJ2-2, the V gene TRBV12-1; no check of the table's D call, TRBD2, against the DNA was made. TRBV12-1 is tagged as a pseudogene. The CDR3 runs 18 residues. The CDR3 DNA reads TGTGCCAGCAGCGATGAGACTTTACTAGCGGGGAACACCGGGGAGCTGTTTTTT. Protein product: CASSDETLLAGNTGELFF.

The CDR3 region is CASSQSGTGGQGYGYTF. CDR3 nucleotides: TGTGCCAGCAGCCAGTCCGGGACAGGGGGACAGGGCTATGGCTACACCTTC. The V call is TRBV14, the J call TRBJ1-2; the match to TRBD1 covers 11 bases. J gave up 4 bases and V 3 bases, and 10 bases lay outside the gene matches. The length of the CDR3 is 17 residues. Per germline, CDR1 SGHDN and CDR2 FVKESK.

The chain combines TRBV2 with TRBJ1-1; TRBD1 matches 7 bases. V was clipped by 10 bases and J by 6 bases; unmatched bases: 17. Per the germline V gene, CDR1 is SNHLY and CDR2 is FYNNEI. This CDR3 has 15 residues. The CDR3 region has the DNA TGTGCCAACACTCGACAGGGTTCGGGAGTTCCTGAAGCTTTCTTT. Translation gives CANTRQGSGVPEAFF.

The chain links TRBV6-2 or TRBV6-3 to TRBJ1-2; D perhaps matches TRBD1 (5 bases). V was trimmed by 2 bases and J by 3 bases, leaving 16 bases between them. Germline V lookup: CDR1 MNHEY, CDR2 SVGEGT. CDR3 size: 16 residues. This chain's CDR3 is CASSYDSSGDYYGYTF. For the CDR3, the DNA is TGTGCCAGCAGTTACGACAGCTCCGGTGATTACTATGGCTACACCTTC.